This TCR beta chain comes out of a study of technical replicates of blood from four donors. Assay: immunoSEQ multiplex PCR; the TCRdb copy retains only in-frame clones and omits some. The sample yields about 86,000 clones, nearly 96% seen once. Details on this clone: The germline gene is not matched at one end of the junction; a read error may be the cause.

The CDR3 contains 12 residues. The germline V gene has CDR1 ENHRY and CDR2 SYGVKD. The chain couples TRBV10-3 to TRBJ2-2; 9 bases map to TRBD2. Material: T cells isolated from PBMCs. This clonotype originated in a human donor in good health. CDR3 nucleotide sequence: TGCTCAGCGGGAGGGAACACCGGGGAGCTGTTTTTT. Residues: CSAGGNTGELFF.